The text below deals with one T cell receptor beta chain. The target antigen is unknown. The sample is drawn from a study of cytomegalovirus exposure and HLA in healthy donors. Unmatched junction bases numbered 7, after V lost 6 bases and J lost 8 bases. CDR1 is MNHEY and CDR2 is SVGAGI in the germline V gene. The CDR3 is made up of 14 amino acids. PCR employed 60 Vbeta and 13 Jbeta primers. In the original workflow: The authors later counted around 80 million unique TCR beta chains, around 9.9 million of them shared. This table comes from immunoSEQ multiplex PCR, and its TCRdb copy is limited to in-frame clones, with some not included. That table supplies the V and J calls and clone size; D and trimming were determined from the DNA. The table has some 130,000 clones, roughly three quarters seen once. Overall study results and limits: In a later analysis, most CMV-associated TCR beta chains appeared HLA-restricted.

The source material was PBMCs. This sequence originates from a man aged 25-40 years in good health and CMV-seronegative. This chain connects TRBV6-5 to TRBJ1-4; 9 nucleotides agree with TRBD1. The CDR3 protein is CASSYGQGREKLFF. The CDR3 DNA reads as TGTGCCAGCAGCTACGGACAGGGGCGGGAAAAACTGTTTTTT.